What follows are 30 T cell receptor beta chains derived from one specimen sequenced in a study of T cell repertoires in cytomegalovirus infection. TCRdb re-called the reads through MiXCR, storing one row per CDR3 protein. The sample has about 260,000 distinct CDR3 sequences; roughly an eighth are singletons. Sequencing was performed on PBMCs. Source of these receptors: a human donor in good health (CMV status not recorded). Some clones in this sample may be carry-over from other donors' samples.

The chain employs TRBV29-1 and TRBJ2-2; 10 bases match TRBD1. Trimming at V came to 6 bases and at J to 1 base, leaving 2 bases not matched to a gene. Germline V lookup: CDR1 SQVTM, CDR2 ANQGSEA. The CDR3 contains 14 residues. The CDR3 spells CSVDRGRNTGELFF. CDR3 sequence (DNA): TGCAGCGTAGACAGGGGGCGGAACACCGGGGAGCTGTTTTTT.

The V gene is TRBV7-9, the J gene TRBJ1-6; 7 bases are a match to TRBD1. Looked up from germline, CDR1 is SEHNR and CDR2 is FQNEAQ (reference sequence). This CDR3 is 15 amino acids long. Trimming took 5 bases from V and 6 from J; bases not matched to a gene: 7. The CDR3 bases are TGTGCCAGCAGCCCGTGGGACAGCCTTAATTCACCCCTCCACTTT. Its translation is CASSPWDSLNSPLHF. The full variable domain, its missing parts supplied by reference TRBV7-9 and TRBJ1-6, is DTGVSQNPRHKITKRGQNVTFRCDPISEHNRLYWYRQTLGQGPEFLTYFQNEAQLEKSRLLSDRFSAERPKGSFSTLEIQRTEQGDSAMYLCASSPWDSLNSPLHFGNGTRLTVT.

The chain uses TRBV14 and TRBJ1-1; possibly TRBD1 for D (5 bases). Germline V CDR1 and CDR2: SGHDN, FVKESK. V was cut by 3 bases and J by 3 bases, with 11 bases left in between. There are 14 residues in the CDR3. Here the CDR3 reads CASSHRQGYTEAFF. CDR3 nucleotide sequence: TGTGCCAGCAGCCACCGGCAGGGATACACTGAAGCTTTCTTT.

The chain links TRBV6-6 to TRBJ2-6, with a weak D call TRBD2 (6 bases). CDR1 is MNHNY and CDR2 is SVGAGI in the germline V gene (reference sequence). The CDR3 runs to 15 residues. V lost 5 bases to trimming and J lost 0 bases, with 8 bases between them. CDR3 protein: CASSGGTSGANVLTF. CDR3 sequence (DNA): TGTGCCAGCAGTGGGGGGACCTCTGGGGCCAACGTCCTGACTTTC.

The sample holds many counts of this clonotype. The V call is TRBV7-2, the J call TRBJ1-2, with a weak D call TRBD1 (5 bases). The CDR3 consists of 15 residues. Germline loops: CDR1 SGHTA, CDR2 FQGNSA. V lost 4 bases to trimming and J lost 2 bases, with 14 bases between them. CDR3 sequence reads: CASSYRDVRNYGYTF. CDR3 nucleotide sequence: TGTGCCAGCAGCTACCGGGACGTTAGGAACTATGGCTACACCTTC. The full variable domain, rest sourced from reference TRBV7-2 and TRBJ1-2, is GAGVSQSPSNKVTEKGKDVELRCDPISGHTALYWYRQSLGQGLEFLIYFQGNSAPDKSGLPSDRFSAERTGGSVSTLTIQRTQQEDSAVYLCASSYRDVRNYGYTFGSGTRLTVV.

This clonotype occurred many times. The chain links TRBV7-6 to TRBJ2-3; the D gene could be TRBD1 or TRBD2 (5 bases each). Trimming removed 6 bases at V and 2 bases at J, with 15 bases between. The CDR3 extends over 15 amino acids. Per the germline V gene, CDR1 is SGHVS and CDR2 is FNYEAQ. The CDR3 loop is CASSFGGASTDTQYF. The CDR3 coding sequence is TGTGCCAGCAGTTTTGGGGGAGCGTCCACAGATACGCAGTATTTT.

This clonotype was counted between two and nine times. The rearrangement uses TRBV12-3 or TRBV12-4 and TRBJ1-2, with D unresolved. The CDR3 extends over 12 amino acids. V lost 4 bases, J lost 7 bases, and 10 bases lay in between. The CDR3 region has the DNA TGTGCCAGCAGTTACGACTTGTCTGGCTACACCTTC. It translates to CASSYDLSGYTF.

This clonotype appeared many times. The chain combines TRBV6-4 with TRBJ2-1, with 11 nucleotides matching TRBD2. The CDR3 loop spans 15 amino acids. Germline V lookup: CDR1 MRHNA, CDR2 SNTAGT. V dropped 5 bases and J dropped 7; count of bases not matched to a gene: 7. CDR3 sequence: CASSQLAGVENEQFF. The CDR3 coding sequence is TGTGCCAGCAGTCAACTAGCGGGAGTTGAAAATGAGCAGTTCTTC.

This clonotype was seen a few times. The chain joins TRBV20-1 to TRBJ1-2, with a weak D call TRBD1 (5 bases). CDR1 is DFQATT and CDR2 is SNEGSKA in the germline V gene (reference sequence). This CDR3 comprises 13 residues. Between the trimmed V and J ends, which lost 5 bases and 8 bases, there was a span of 18 bases. For the CDR3, the DNA is TGCAGTGCTGACCAGGGCGGGGTTGGGGGCTACACCTTC. This encodes CSADQGGVGGYTF.

The genes are TRBV20-1 and TRBJ2-7; weak D call: TRBD2 (7 bases). V lost 5 bases to trimming and J lost 0 bases, with 14 bases between them. The CDR3 is made up of 14 amino acids. Germline-derived CDR1 and CDR2 are DFQATT and SNEGSKA (reference sequence). The CDR3 spells CSAQSRGGSYEQYF. The CDR3 DNA follows: TGCAGTGCTCAGTCGAGGGGGGGCTCCTACGAGCAGTACTTC.

The V gene is TRBV19, the J gene TRBJ1-2, with D maybe TRBD1 (6 bases). Germline V gene sequence: CDR1 LNHDA, CDR2 SQIVND (reference sequence). V was cut by 6 bases and J by 8 bases, with 19 bases left in between. The CDR3 is made up of 14 amino acids. The CDR3 is CASRPGQLTSGYTF. The CDR3 DNA follows: TGTGCCAGTAGACCTGGACAGCTAACCTCCGGCTACACCTTC. Using reference TRBV19 and TRBJ1-2 for the parts outside the CDR3, the full variable domain is DGGITQSPKYLFRKEGQNVTLSCEQNLNHDAMYWYRQDPGQGLRLIYYSQIVNDFQKGDIAEGYSVSREKKESFPLTVTSAQKNPTAFYLCASRPGQLTSGYTFGSGTRLTVV.

The rearrangement joins TRBV7-9 to TRBJ1-4; 9 nucleotides align to TRBD1. Germline assignment: CDR1 SEHNR and CDR2 FQNEAQ (reference sequence). The CDR3 extends over 14 amino acids. Unmatched junction bases numbered 8, after V lost 7 bases and J lost 8 bases. The CDR3 DNA sequence: TGTGCCAGCACCCCGGGACAGGGAGAGGAAAAACTGTTTTTT. It translates to CASTPGQGEEKLFF.

This clonotype was observed at least ten times. This chain joins TRBV7-2 and TRBJ2-5, with 8 bases aligning to TRBD2. CDR1 is SGHTA and CDR2 is FQGNSA in the germline V gene. The J segment lost 1 base and the V segment lost 0 bases, leaving 16 bases of the junction unmatched. The CDR3 spans 20 residues. The CDR3 DNA is TGTGCCAGCAGCTTAGCGCTCCGGACTAGCTGGGGCGAGGGCCAAGAGACCCAGTACTTC. The encoded protein is CASSLALRTSWGEGQETQYF.

This clonotype was recorded at least ten times. The chain uses TRBV20-1 and TRBJ2-1, with TRBD2 matching over 8 bases. V lost 6 bases, J lost 4 bases, and 8 bases stayed unmatched. The CDR3 extends over 14 amino acids. The germline gives CDR1 DFQATT, CDR2 SNEGSKA (reference sequence). CDR3 region: CSAKRGPRYNEQFF. The CDR3, as DNA: TGCAGTGCAAAGCGGGGGCCCAGGTACAATGAGCAGTTCTTC.

This chain uses TRBV4-3 with TRBJ2-3; 8 bases are a match to TRBD1. Germline V gene data show CDR1 as LGHNA and CDR2 as YSLEER. The CDR3 is made up of 14 amino acids. After removal of 5 bases from V and 5 bases from J, the junction contained 6 bases not matched to a gene. The CDR3 sequence is CASSLDRAIDTQYF. The CDR3 region has the DNA TGCGCCAGCAGCTTGGACAGGGCCATAGATACGCAGTATTTT.

This sequence joins TRBV20-1 and TRBJ1-5; a possible D gene is TRBD1 (6 bases). Trimming removed 2 bases at V and 3 bases at J, with 14 bases between. Per the germline V gene, CDR1 is DFQATT and CDR2 is SNEGSKA (reference sequence). The CDR3 has 15 amino acids. The CDR3 DNA sequence: TGCAGTGCTAGACCCCCAGGACAGTTCAATCAGCCCCAGCATTTT. Translation: CSARPPGQFNQPQHF.

The chain joins TRBV6-6 to TRBJ2-1; D is uncertain. This CDR3 is built from 13 residues. V was trimmed by 0 bases and J by 5 bases, leaving 5 bases between them. Germline V gene data show CDR1 as MNHNY and CDR2 as SVGAGI (reference sequence). CDR3 nucleotides: TGTGCCAGCAGTTACTCGATGGACAATGAGCAGTTCTTC. Its translation is CASSYSMDNEQFF.

At least ten counts were recorded for this clonotype. The chain uses TRBV11-2 and TRBJ1-6; D gene unclear. V dropped 5 bases and J dropped 6 bases, with 5 bases sitting between them. The germline gives CDR1 SGHAT, CDR2 FQNNGV. The CDR3 runs 12 residues. The CDR3 DNA follows: TGTGCCAGCAGCCGCCCTAATTCACCCCTCCACTTT. Translating it yields CASSRPNSPLHF.

With respect to this clonotype: Being one base from a much bigger clone, this may be a read error. Since the CDR3 does not end with the conserved phenylalanine or tryptophan, this likely comes from a read error. As DNA, the CDR3 is TGTGCCAGCAGTGGGGGCCCTGGAAACACCATATATTTG. Encoded protein: CASSGGPGNTIYL. This rearrangement joins TRBV28 to TRBJ1-3; TRBD1 might be the D (6 bases). Per germline, CDR1 MDHEN and CDR2 SYDVKM. The CDR3 runs 13 residues. The ends were cut back, 5 bases at V and 2 bases at J, with 7 bases in the middle.

The rearrangement links TRBV29-1 to TRBJ2-7; tentative D call: TRBD1 (6 bases). V shed 0 bases and J shed 2 bases, with 11 bases lying between them. The CDR3 is 14 amino acids. Germline V gene data show CDR1 as SQVTM and CDR2 as ANQGSEA. The CDR3 spells CSVEETGTPYEQYF. The CDR3 DNA reads as TGCAGCGTTGAAGAAACAGGGACCCCCTACGAGCAGTACTTC.

Turning to this clonotype: Possible read error: a much larger clone is one base away. The chain has TRBV7-3 and TRBJ2-1, with D tentatively TRBD1 or TRBD2 (5 bases each). CDR3 length: 14 amino acids. Trimming left V 8 bases short and J 8 bases short, with 19 bases between. Germline assignment: CDR1 SGHTA and CDR2 FQGTGA. The CDR3 sequence: CASGAGARSDEQFF. The CDR3 bases are TGTGCCAGCGGGGCGGGCGCCAGGAGTGATGAGCAGTTCTTC.

This chain links TRBV2 with TRBJ2-6; no definite D call. V dropped 7 bases and J dropped 0 bases, with 10 bases sitting between them. Per the germline V gene, CDR1 is SNHLY and CDR2 is FYNNEI. This CDR3 comprises 15 residues. CDR3 bases: TGTGCCAGCAAAAACCCTTACTCTGGGGCCAACGTCCTGACTTTC. This encodes CASKNPYSGANVLTF.

This clonotype was counted between two and nine times. The chain employs TRBV5-6 and TRBJ2-3, with a weak D call TRBD2 (6 bases). The V gene lost 1 base and the J gene lost 1 base, with 10 bases spanning the gap. The CDR3 has 15 residues. Germline CDR1 SGHDT, CDR2 YYEEEE. CDR3 in DNA: TGTGCCAGCAGCTTGCGGACTACCCGCACAGATACGCAGTATTTT. Protein product: CASSLRTTRTDTQYF.

This clonotype was recorded a few times. This chain connects TRBV6-4 to TRBJ2-3, with no clear D. Germline lookup yields CDR1 MRHNA and CDR2 SNTAGT. Trimming shortened V by 0 bases and J by 0 bases, and 13 bases separated the two germline ends. The length of the CDR3 is 17 residues. CDR3 sequence: CASSDSKKRVSTDTQYF. CDR3 DNA: TGTGCCAGCAGTGACTCGAAAAAACGGGTTAGCACAGATACGCAGTATTTT.

The chain couples TRBV20-1 to TRBJ2-3, with 9 bases lining up with TRBD1. Germline trimming cut 0 bases from V and 5 bases from J; bases unmatched to any gene: 6. Germline V gene lookup returns CDR1 DFQATT and CDR2 SNEGSKA (reference sequence). This CDR3 comprises 15 residues. The CDR3 here is CSARDGDRGRDTQYF. In nucleotides, the CDR3 is TGCAGTGCTAGAGATGGAGACAGGGGGAGAGATACGCAGTATTTT.

The chain is built from TRBV5-4 and TRBJ1-1, with D maybe TRBD1 (5 bases). Trimming pared 2 bases from V and 4 bases from J, leaving 12 bases between. Germline values: CDR1 SGHNT, CDR2 YYREEE (reference sequence). CDR3 length: 14 amino acids. CDR3: CASSLVRGTTEAFF. The CDR3 DNA follows: TGTGCCAGCAGCTTAGTTCGGGGGACCACTGAAGCTTTCTTT.

This clonotype has ten or more counts. This chain links TRBV7-2 with TRBJ1-3; no firm D call. CDR1 and CDR2 (germline): SGHTA, FQGNSA. The CDR3 covers 14 residues. Trimming shortened V by 5 bases and J by 2 bases, and 10 bases separated the two germline ends. For the CDR3, the DNA is TGTGCCAGCAGCCCGGGCCGGGCTGGAAACACCATATATTTT. Its protein product is CASSPGRAGNTIYF.

This clonotype was detected many times. The J gene is TRBJ2-5, the V gene TRBV27; unclear D gene. Germline V lookup: CDR1 MNHEY, CDR2 SMNVEV (reference sequence). V shed 4 bases and J shed 1 base, with 16 bases lying between them. The CDR3 covers 16 residues. CDR3 amino acids: CASSSYGKSLQETQYF. CDR3 in DNA: TGTGCCAGCAGTTCTTATGGGAAGAGTCTCCAAGAGACCCAGTACTTC.

The chain couples TRBV5-5 to TRBJ1-1; the D is unclear. V was cut by 9 bases and J by 5 bases, with 20 bases left in between. The CDR3 runs 14 residues. CDR1 is SGHKS and CDR2 is YYEKEE in the germline V gene (reference sequence). The chain's CDR3 is CANDGRNGETEAFF. DNA for the CDR3: TGTGCCAACGACGGCCGAAATGGTGAAACTGAAGCTTTCTTT.

The chain has TRBV7-9 and TRBJ2-5, with D unclear. In germline, CDR1 is SEHNR, CDR2 FQNEAQ (reference sequence). CDR3 size: 14 residues. V gave up 4 bases and J gave up 3 bases, with 12 bases separating them. The CDR3 loop reads CASSSRDGEETQYF. CDR3 in DNA: TGTGCCAGCAGCTCCAGAGACGGAGAAGAGACCCAGTACTTC.